The 15 T cell receptor beta chains in this list originate from one sample, sequenced in a study of blood T cell repertoires in COVID-19. Profiling relied on immunoSEQ multiplex PCR, and the TCRdb table lists in-frame clones only, not all of them. The table lists about 190,000 clones, around 85% of them singletons. Material for sequencing was peripheral blood. All receptors derive from a man older than 75 with COVID-19, enrolled during active disease.

This chain links TRBV5-5 with TRBJ1-2; 9 bases are a match to TRBD1. The CDR3 consists of 15 residues. The germline gives CDR1 SGHKS, CDR2 YYEKEE (reference sequence). Unmatched junction bases numbered 9, after V lost 4 bases and J lost 5 bases. CDR3 sequence: CASSLGQGPGYGYTF. The CDR3, as DNA: TGTGCCAGCAGCCTTGGACAGGGGCCTGGGTATGGCTACACCTTC.

The genes are TRBV11-2 and TRBJ2-1; 9 positions agree with TRBD2. V dropped 3 bases and J dropped 0; count of bases not matched to a gene: 12. Germline loops: CDR1 SGHAT, CDR2 FQNNGV. CDR3 length equals 19 residues. CDR3 protein: CASSFDGSSGISSYNEQFF. The CDR3 region has the DNA TGTGCCAGCAGCTTCGACGGGTCTAGCGGGATTAGCTCCTACAATGAGCAGTTCTTC.

In DNA, the CDR3 is TGCGCCAGCAGCTTCGGGACAGCGAATCAGCCCCAGCATTTT. Its protein product is CASSFGTANQPQHF. The gene calls are TRBV5-1 and TRBJ1-5; 7 bases match TRBD1. Germline V gives CDR1 SGHRS, CDR2 YFSETQ. The V gene end was trimmed by 2 bases and the J gene end by 4 bases; junction bases not matched to a gene: 3. CDR3 size: 14 residues.

This clone was recorded only once. The rearrangement joins TRBV9 to TRBJ2-2, with D possibly matching TRBD1 (5 bases). Trimming removed 0 bases from V and 3 bases from J, with 9 bases in between. The CDR3 consists of 15 residues. Germline CDR1 SGDLS, CDR2 YYNGEE. This CDR3 is CASSVGDSHTGELFF. DNA of the CDR3: TGTGCCAGCAGCGTAGGAGACAGTCACACCGGGGAGCTGTTTTTT. Together with reference TRBV9 and TRBJ2-2, the CDR3 gives the full variable domain: DSGVTQTPKHLITATGQRVTLRCSPRSGDLSVYWYQQSLDQGLQFLIQYYNGEERAKGNILERFSAQQFPDLHSELNLSSLELGDSALYFCASSVGDSHTGELFFGEGSRLTVL.

The V gene is TRBV5-1, the J gene TRBJ2-7, with a weak D call TRBD2 (5 bases). Germline V gives CDR1 SGHRS, CDR2 YFSETQ. The CDR3 runs to 14 residues. V lost 0 bases to trimming and J lost 3 bases, with 10 bases between them. Written as DNA, the CDR3 is TGCGCCAGCAGCTTGGTTTGGGGAGACTACGAGCAGTACTTC. This gives the protein CASSLVWGDYEQYF.

Concerning this clone: The identical CDR3 is also encoded by other nucleotide sequences in the sample. The chain uses TRBV5-1 and TRBJ2-7, with D possibly being TRBD2 (5 bases). Between the trimmed V and J ends, which lost 4 bases and 0 bases, there was a span of 5 bases. The CDR3 consists of 12 residues. CDR1 is SGHRS, CDR2 YFSETQ, per germline. CDR3: CASSRDSYEQYF. The CDR3 DNA is TGCGCCAGCAGCCGGGACTCCTACGAGCAGTACTTC.

About this clone itself: The sample contains more than one DNA sequence encoding this CDR3. This CDR3 reads CASSLTGYGYTF. The DNA of the CDR3 is TGTGCCAGCAGCCTCACAGGATATGGCTACACCTTC. The genes are TRBV7-2 and TRBJ1-2, with D possibly TRBD1 on 5 matching bases. Trimming shortened V by 5 bases and J by 5 bases, and 9 bases separated the two germline ends. The CDR3 length is 12 residues. Germline V gene sequence: CDR1 SGHTA, CDR2 FQGNSA. Complete variable domain (other parts from reference TRBV7-2 and TRBJ1-2): GAGVSQSPSNKVTEKGKDVELRCDPISGHTALYWYRQSLGQGLEFLIYFQGNSAPDKSGLPSDRFSAERTGGSVSTLTIQRTQQEDSAVYLCASSLTGYGYTFGSGTRLTVV.

This clone was recorded once. The chain joins TRBV3-1 (or the pseudogene TRBV3-2) to TRBJ1-2; TRBD1 is a possible D gene (5 bases). This CDR3 region has 16 residues. V shed 3 bases and J shed 8 bases, with 22 bases lying between them. Germline loops: CDR1 LGHDT, CDR2 YNNKEL (reference sequence). CDR3 amino acids: CASSHFWGLSGPGYTF. DNA of the CDR3: TGTGCCAGCAGCCACTTTTGGGGACTCTCAGGGCCCGGCTACACCTTC.

This clone has a single count. The DNA for the CDR3 is TGTGCCACCAGTGATTTGCGACTAGCGTCCGGGGAGCTGTTTTTT. Amino acid sequence: CATSDLRLASGELFF. The chain uses TRBV24-1 and TRBJ2-2; 8 nucleotides align to TRBD2. There are 15 residues in the CDR3. After removal of 0 bases from V and 6 bases from J, the junction contained 2 bases not matched to a gene. Germline values: CDR1 KGHDR, CDR2 SFDVKD.

This clone has only one observation. This sequence joins TRBV6-2 or TRBV6-3 and TRBJ2-7; 7 bases are shared with TRBD1. There are 15 residues in the CDR3. Germline V gene lookup returns CDR1 MNHEY and CDR2 SVGEGT. After removal of 5 bases from V and 0 bases from J, the junction contained 7 bases not matched to a gene. The CDR3 DNA follows: TGTGCCAGCAGTGGGACAGCGAGGAGCTCCTACGAGCAGTACTTC. Its translation: CASSGTARSSYEQYF.

The chain uses TRBV5-1 and TRBJ1-1; a possible D gene is TRBD1 (5 bases). CDR1 is SGHRS and CDR2 is YFSETQ in the germline V gene. The CDR3 spans 16 residues. The germline V and J ends were trimmed by 0 bases and 3 bases, with 15 bases remaining between them. CDR3 nucleotides: TGCGCCAGCAGCTTGGTGGGTTCGGGGGGAGACACTGAAGCTTTCTTT. Translated, it gives CASSLVGSGGDTEAFF.

This chain joins TRBV4-1 and TRBJ1-1; TRBD1 matches at 10 bases. Germline CDR1 reads MGHRA; CDR2 reads YSYEKL. This CDR3 is built from 15 residues. J lost 10 bases, V lost 5 bases, and 13 bases had no gene match. The CDR3 sequence: CASSGRQGAFIGAFF. The CDR3 nucleotides read TGCGCCAGCAGCGGACGACAGGGGGCGTTTATTGGAGCTTTCTTT.

The V and J genes are TRBV2 and TRBJ1-1; tentative D call: TRBD1 (5 bases). Germline V gene lookup returns CDR1 SNHLY and CDR2 FYNNEI. V was pared by 4 bases and J by 5 bases, with 17 bases between. The CDR3 contains 15 residues. CDR3 in DNA: TGTGCCAGCAGTGGTCCTGGTCGGGGGAAAACTGAAGCTTTCTTT. Encoded protein: CASSGPGRGKTEAFF.

The chain links TRBV28 to TRBJ1-4, with a possible D match to TRBD1 (6 bases). V gave up 5 bases and J gave up 8 bases, with 12 bases separating them. Germline V lookup: CDR1 MDHEN, CDR2 SYDVKM. The CDR3 runs 13 residues. The CDR3 reads CASSPHGQEKLFF. CDR3 DNA sequence: TGTGCCAGCAGTCCCCACGGACAGGAAAAACTGTTTTTT.

About this clone itself: This CDR3 is also generated by other DNA sequences in the sample. The chain couples TRBV5-1 to TRBJ1-1, with D tentatively TRBD1 (5 bases). V lost 1 base and J 1 base, leaving 8 bases between the germline ends. In germline, CDR1 is SGHRS, CDR2 YFSETQ. The CDR3 spans 14 residues. For the CDR3, the DNA is TGCGCCAGCAGCTTGTCGGGGGGGAACACTGAAGCTTTCTTT. Its protein product is CASSLSGGNTEAFF.